A selection of T cell receptor beta chains follows, all from one sample in a study of CD4 and CD8 cells across lung adenocarcinoma regions. MiXCR, run by TCRdb on the PCR reads, gives a single entry per CDR3 protein. Of 20,000 to 30,000 distinct CDR3 sequences listed, about 50% were seen once; the top ten hold over 20%. The sequenced material came from CD4+ T cells from the center of a lung tumor. The receptor set was obtained from a male donor with lung adenocarcinoma. The CD4 and CD8 labels of this study may be unreliable. The CDR3 runs from the conserved cysteine through the conserved F or W. The order of the fields is D gene, J gene, clone size, V gene, CDR3 protein, CDR3 DNA. A D gene is named only where the DNA matches it firmly. Size is stated for part of the rows, as once, few or many counts, or as a class when the clone is expanded.

TRBD2 TRBJ2-1 - TRBV6-1 CASSEFGGSGSPGDEQFF TGTGCCAGCAGTGAATTCGGGGGTAGCGGGTCGCCGGGAGATGAGCAGTTCTTC
TRBD1 TRBJ1-2 many TRBV6-5 CASSGTGQGGYTF TGTGCCAGCAGCGGGACAGGGCAAGGGGGCTACACCTTC
TRBD1 TRBJ1-1 - TRBV6-1 CASSAGQGLMNTEAFF TGTGCCAGCAGTGCTGGACAGGGTCTCATGAACACTGAAGCTTTCTTT
- TRBJ2-3 - TRBV27 CARFLKRVGGRGGENTQYF TGTGCCAGGTTTCTGAAGCGCGTCGGGGGGCGCGGGGGAGAAAACACGCAGTATTTC
- TRBJ2-4 - TRBV27 CAGSPAKDTQYF TGTGCGGGCAGCCCAGCCAAAGATACGCAGTACTTT
- TRBJ2-2 once TRBV6-1 CALSLLAGNTGAQFF TGTGCCCTGAGCCTCCTGGCGGGGAACACCGGGGCGCAGTTTTTT
- TRBJ2-5 - TRBV6-1 CASSGARAVGETQYF TGTGCCAGCAGTGGTGCGCGAGCGGTCGGAGAGACGCAGTACTTC
TRBD2 TRBJ2-7 - TRBV4-2 CASSQGLAGLSYEQYF TGTGCCAGCAGCCAAGGGCTAGCGGGGCTCTCCTACGAGCAGTACTTC
- TRBJ1-5 - TRBV6-5 CASSYALQINSNQPQHF TGTGCCAGCAGTTATGCCCTGCAGATTAATAGCAATCAGCCCCAGCATTTT
- TRBJ2-4 once TRBV6-1 CASSGGRRWDIQYF TGTGCCAGCAGTGGGGGCCGGCGCTGGGACATTCAGTACTTC
TRBD2 TRBJ2-2 - TRBV3-1 CASSQDTSGSAGELFF TGTGCCAGCAGCCAAGATACTAGCGGGAGTGCCGGGGAGCTGTTTTTT
- TRBJ2-1 few TRBV12-3/TRBV12-4 CASSFGEERQFF TGTGCCAGCAGTTTCGGGGAAGAGAGGCAGTTCTTC
- TRBJ1-6 many TRBV6-1 CASSDRGTPLHF TGTGCCAGCAGTGACAGGGGTACACCCCTCCACTTT
- TRBJ1-1 medium-sized TRBV6-6 CASRKMGGKTEAFF TGTGCCAGCAGAAAAATGGGAGGGAAGACTGAAGCTTTCTTT
- TRBJ2-7 - TRBV27 CASSPVGYEQYF TGTGCCAGCAGCCCCGTTGGATACGAGCAGTACTTC
- TRBJ2-5 - TRBV24-1 CATSGHGGETQYF TGTGCCACCTCAGGCCATGGGGGAGAGACCCAGTACTTC
- TRBJ1-2 - TRBV28 CASSLRQDTLYGYTF TGTGCCAGCAGTTTAAGGCAGGATACTCTTTATGGCTACACCTTC
- TRBJ2-3 - TRBV7-2 CASSLMGGAGTDTQYF TGTGCCAGCAGCTTAATGGGCGGTGCGGGGACAGATACGCAGTATTTT
TRBD2 TRBJ2-3 - TRBV27 CAGSGTGTQDTQYF TGTGCGGGCAGCGGGACCGGGACCCAAGATACCCAGTATTTT
- TRBJ2-5 - TRBV6-1 CASSEPSCAGAEILSF TGTGCCAGCAGCGAGCCGTCGTGCGCTGGAGCAGAGATCCTGTCTTTC
- TRBJ1-1 few TRBV27 CASSLSGTTEAFF TGTGCCAGCAGTTTATCCGGAACAACTGAAGCTTTCTTT
TRBD1 TRBJ1-1 many TRBV7-8 CASSLLTGALNTEAFF TGTGCCAGCAGCTTATTGACAGGGGCACTGAACACTGAAGCTTTCTTT
- TRBJ2-5 - TRBV27 CASSSPAETLSF TGTGCCAGCAGTTCACCTGCAGAGACCCTGTCCTTC
- TRBJ2-3 medium-sized TRBV6-1 CASSPGTLTDTQYF TGTGCCAGCAGTCCCGGGACTCTCACAGATACGCAGTATTTT
TRBD2 TRBJ2-3 - TRBV27 CASSSTSGGSKDMQYF TGTGCCAGCAGTTCGACTAGCGGGGGATCCAAAGATATGCAGTATTTT
- TRBJ2-3 few TRBV6-5 CASSYLGGVRDTQYF TGTGCCAGCAGCTATTTGGGGGGAGTCAGAGATACGCAGTATTTT
- TRBJ2-2 - TRBV6-1 CASSLQSGSTEALFF TGTGCCAGCAGCCTCCAGTCTGGGAGCACCGAGGCGCTGTTTTTT
- TRBJ1-2 many TRBV6-1 CASSELGGGYTF TGTGCCAGCAGTGAATTAGGAGGTGGCTACACCTTC
- TRBJ2-5 few TRBV14 CASSQGRWETQYF TGTGCCAGCAGCCAAGGTCGTTGGGAGACCCAGTACTTC
- TRBJ2-5 - TRBV7-3 CASSHLPGKSTETQYF TGTGCCAGCAGTCATCTTCCTGGAAAAAGCACAGAGACCCAGTACTTC
- TRBJ2-3 once TRBV6-1 CARGHGEGHQDTQYF TGTGCCAGGGGTCACGGGGAAGGGCACCAAGATACCCAGTATTTT
- TRBJ2-1 medium-sized TRBV6-5 CASSYGGDSYNEQFF TGTGCCAGCAGTTACGGAGGGGACTCCTACAATGAGCAGTTCTTC
TRBD2 TRBJ2-2 many TRBV6-1 CASSGAGGATGELFF TGTGCCAGCAGTGGAGCGGGAGGTGCCACCGGGGAGCTGTTTTTT
- TRBJ1-3 - TRBV30 CAWSKGPGNTIYF TGTGCCTGGAGTAAGGGACCTGGAAACACCATATATTTT
- TRBJ2-3 - TRBV10-3 CAGYGGRYCDTQYF TGTGCGGGATACGGGGGGCGCTACTGCGATACCCAGTATTTC
- TRBJ2-3 - TRBV6-5 CASSHRLGPKDTQYF TGTGCCAGCAGTCACAGGCTAGGGCCCAAAGACACGCAGTATTTT
- TRBJ2-1 many TRBV6-4 CASSEEQYNEQFF TGTGCCAGCAGTGAGGAACAGTACAATGAGCAGTTCTTC
- TRBJ2-2 once TRBV3-1 CASSQELGRVGELFF TGTGCCAGCAGCCAAGAGCTAGGTCGGGTCGGGGAGCTGTTTTTT
TRBD2 TRBJ2-1 few TRBV3-1 CASSHSGSPGNEQFF TGTGCCAGCAGCCATAGCGGGAGCCCGGGCAATGAGCAGTTCTTC
- TRBJ2-3 - TRBV6-1 CASREEWGGKYNKQYF TGTGCCAGCAGGGAAGAATGGGGTGGGAAGTACAATAAGCAGTATTTT
- TRBJ1-1 many TRBV6-1 CASSAGTEAFF TGTGCCAGCAGCGCCGGGACTGAAGCTTTCTTT
TRBD1 TRBJ1-2 - TRBV5-1 CASSLVAGGNYGYTF TGCGCCAGCAGCTTGGTGGCAGGGGGTAACTATGGCTACACCTTC
- TRBJ2-7 many TRBV6-1 CASSVIYEQYF TGTGCCAGCAGTGTAATCTACGAGCAGTACTTC
TRBD2 TRBJ2-5 - TRBV6-1 CAAGGGGRDTETQYF TGTGCCGCGGGGGGCGGGGGACGTGACACAGAGACCCAGTACTTT
- TRBJ2-3 - TRBV6-1 CASGPKGGPRKGTQYF TGTGCCAGCGGGCCTAAGGGGGGGCCTCGCAAAGGGACGCAGTATTTC
TRBD2 TRBJ2-2 many TRBV6-1 CASKPGTGGAGELFF TGTGCCAGCAAACCCGGGACGGGGGGGGCCGGGGAGCTGTTTTTT
- TRBJ2-3 - TRBV27 CASRPGSDMQYF TGTGCCAGCAGGCCAGGGTCAGATATGCAGTACTTT
- TRBJ2-5 few TRBV11-2 CASSFGRDPLIF TGTGCCAGCAGCTTTGGCCGGGACCCCTTGATCTTC